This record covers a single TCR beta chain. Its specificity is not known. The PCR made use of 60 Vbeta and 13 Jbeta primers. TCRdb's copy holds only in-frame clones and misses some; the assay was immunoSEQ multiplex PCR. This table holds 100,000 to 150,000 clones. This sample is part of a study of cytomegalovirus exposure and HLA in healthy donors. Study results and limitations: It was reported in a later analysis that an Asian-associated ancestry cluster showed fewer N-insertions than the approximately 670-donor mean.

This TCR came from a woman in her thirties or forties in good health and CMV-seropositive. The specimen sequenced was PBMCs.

DNA for the CDR3: TGTGCCAGCAGTGCCTTAGCGGGAGGAGTCTACAATGAGCAGTTCTTC. It yields the protein CASSALAGGVYNEQFF. The chain has TRBV28 and TRBJ2-1; 10 bases map to TRBD2. J lost 3 bases, V lost 5 bases, and 7 bases had no gene match. The CDR3 has 16 amino acids. Germline V gives CDR1 MDHEN, CDR2 SYDVKM.